The 10 T cell receptor beta chains reported below all come from one sample, sequenced in a study of CD8 T cells in Susac syndrome. Reverse transcription used about 0.5 to 1 ug RNA and random hexamers. From the immunoSEQ multiplex PCR reads, TCRdb called clonotypes with MiXCR, one entry per CDR3 protein. The repertoire holds about 300,000 distinct CDR3 sequences, with 89% as singletons. The sample consisted of CD8+ T cells from PBMCs. The receptors were gathered from a human donor with multiple sclerosis.

This clonotype appeared a single time. The V gene is TRBV3-1, the J gene TRBJ1-5; D gene unclear. The V end was cut by 0 bases, the J end by 7 bases, with 10 bases between. CDR1 is LGHDT and CDR2 is YNNKEL in the germline V gene (reference sequence). The CDR3 spans 14 residues. For the CDR3, the DNA is TGTGCCAGCAGCCAAGAGGGCACGGTCCAGCCCCAGCATTTT. Its protein is CASSQEGTVQPQHF.

This chain joins TRBV4-3 and TRBJ2-1; 10 bases agree with TRBD2. CDR1 and CDR2 from the germline V gene are LGHNA and YSLEER. The CDR3 is 16 residues long. V trimming: 4 bases; J trimming: 6 bases; junction bases outside the gene matches: 9. This CDR3 reads CASSRLLAGEGNEQFF. The CDR3 DNA is TGCGCCAGCAGCCGCCTGCTAGCGGGAGAGGGCAATGAGCAGTTCTTC.

The chain couples TRBV19 to TRBJ1-2; 7 bases align to TRBD1. The germline gives CDR1 LNHDA, CDR2 SQIVND (reference sequence). CDR3 length: 15 residues. The trim removed 5 bases at V and 1 base at J, leaving 7 bases unmatched. The CDR3 DNA reads as TGTGCCAGTAGTCCCCGGGACAGTTATAACTATGGCTACACCTTC. As protein: CASSPRDSYNYGYTF.

The chain has TRBV9 and TRBJ1-5; maybe TRBD1 (5 bases). V shed 0 bases and J shed 0 bases, with 16 bases lying between them. The CDR3 covers 18 residues. Germline CDR1 and CDR2: SGDLS and YYNGEE. The DNA for the CDR3 is TGTGCCAGCAGCGTAGTGGGGGAGGAGAATTATAGCAATCAGCCCCAGCATTTT. It translates to CASSVVGEENYSNQPQHF. Variable domain in full (rest from reference TRBV9 and TRBJ1-5): DSGVTQTPKHLITATGQRVTLRCSPRSGDLSVYWYQQSLDQGLQFLIQYYNGEERAKGNILERFSAQQFPDLHSELNLSSLELGDSALYFCASSVVGEENYSNQPQHFGDGTRLSIL.

The chain recombines TRBV23-1 with TRBJ2-1; 9 bases line up with TRBD1. TRBV23-1 is noted as an ORF with a role that remains uncertain. The CDR3 contains 15 residues. With V trimmed by 2 bases and J by 6 bases, 5 bases remained unmatched. The DNA for the CDR3 is TGCGCCAGCAGTCAACGGGACAGGGCGATCAATGAGCAGTTCTTC. Encoded protein: CASSQRDRAINEQFF.

The V gene is TRBV4-3, the J gene TRBJ2-1; 7 bases fit TRBD2. This CDR3 has 15 residues. From germline, CDR1 is LGHNA and CDR2 YSLEER. J gave up 4 bases and V 1 base, and 4 bases lay outside the gene matches. The CDR3: CASSQGEGLYNEQFF. CDR3 sequence (DNA): TGCGCCAGCAGCCAAGGGGAGGGCCTGTACAATGAGCAGTTCTTC.

V and J are TRBV27 and TRBJ2-1, with 11 bases identical to TRBD2. V shed 7 bases, J shed 9 bases, and the junction held 5 bases outside the gene matches. The CDR3 has 13 residues. Germline loops: CDR1 MNHEY, CDR2 SMNVEV (reference sequence). This CDR3 is CASMGLAVVEQFF. The CDR3 DNA reads as TGTGCCAGCATGGGACTAGCGGTCGTTGAGCAGTTCTTC.

The chain recombines TRBV3-1 with TRBJ1-2, with a possible D match to TRBD1 (6 bases). Deletions cut 4 bases from V and 6 bases from J, with 9 bases between. Germline V lookup: CDR1 LGHDT, CDR2 YNNKEL (reference sequence). This CDR3 contains 12 residues. CDR3 nucleotides: TGTGCCAGCAGCCCTCAGGGGCATGGCTACACCTTC. This translates into CASSPQGHGYTF. Full variable domain (outside the CDR3, taken from reference TRBV3-1 and TRBJ1-2): DTAVSQTPKYLVTQMGNDKSIKCEQNLGHDTMYWYKQDSKKFLKIMFSYNNKELIINETVPNRFSPKSPDKAHLNLHINSLELGDSAVYFCASSPQGHGYTFGSGTRLTVV.

This chain links TRBV6-6 with TRBJ2-3, with 9 bases identical to TRBD2. This CDR3 region has 14 residues. With V trimmed by 7 bases and J by 0 bases, 2 bases remained unmatched. Germline loops: CDR1 MNHNY, CDR2 SVGAGI (reference sequence). Here the CDR3 reads CASNSGGSTDTQYF. The CDR3 DNA follows: TGTGCCAGCAACAGCGGGGGGAGCACAGATACGCAGTATTTT.

The count of this clonotype is one. The chain joins TRBV19 to TRBJ2-7, with 10 bases fitting TRBD1. The CDR3 totals 13 residues. Germline loops: CDR1 LNHDA, CDR2 SQIVND (reference sequence). V dropped 10 bases and J dropped 5; count of bases not matched to a gene: 8. The CDR3 loop is CATATGGLNEQYF. The CDR3 DNA is TGTGCCACCGCGACAGGGGGCTTGAACGAGCAGTACTTC.